The 5 T cell receptor beta chains given below trace back to one sample, sequenced in a study of CD8+CD57+ T cells in acquired aplastic anemia. Profiling of TCR beta VDJ combinations and CDR3 sequences used genomic DNA as template. TCRdb reprocessed the reads with MiXCR, giving one entry per CDR3 protein. The table records hundreds of thousands of distinct CDR3 sequences, roughly 64% of them present only once. The source material was sorted CD4+, CD8+, or CD8+CD57+ T cells (not recorded which) from PBMCs. These receptors originate from a human donor in good health, serving as a control.

This clonotype has a count of ten or more. The V call is TRBV9, the J call TRBJ2-1, with 8 bases fitting TRBD2. The length of the CDR3 is 15 residues. Trimming at V came to 2 bases and at J to 2 bases, leaving 3 bases not matched to a gene. The germline V gene encodes CDR1 SGDLS and CDR2 YYNGEE. DNA of the CDR3: TGTGCCAGCAGCGTCGGGACTAGTCCCTACAATGAGCAGTTCTTC. Its protein product is CASSVGTSPYNEQFF.

V gene TRBV11-2 combines with J gene TRBJ1-1; D perhaps matches TRBD1 (5 bases). V was cut by 1 base and J by 0 bases, with 15 bases left in between. Looked up from germline, CDR1 is SGHAT and CDR2 is FQNNGV. The CDR3 loop spans 17 amino acids. In nucleotides, the CDR3 is TGTGCCAGCAGCTTAGTAGGGCTGACAGAGATGAACACTGAAGCTTTCTTT. Translation gives CASSLVGLTEMNTEAFF.

In regard to this clonotype: The junction and the germline gene differ at one end; a read error may be behind it. The V gene is TRBV7-2, the J gene TRBJ1-5; no reliable D call. CDR1 and CDR2 (germline): SGHTA, FQGNSA. The CDR3 runs 14 residues. The CDR3 bases are TGTGCCAGCAGCTCCGGAGGTGGTAATGAGTCCTATCAATTT. Translated, it gives CASSSGGGNESYQF.

V usage is TRBV20-1 and J usage is TRBJ2-1, with D possibly being TRBD2 (5 bases). The CDR3 loop spans 13 amino acids. The germline gives CDR1 DFQATT, CDR2 SNEGSKA (reference sequence). CDR3 loop: CSGIAYSSDEQFF. CDR3 DNA sequence: TGCAGCGGCATAGCGTATTCGTCAGATGAGCAGTTCTTC.

J is TRBJ1-4 and V is TRBV7-6; D gene uncertain. Germline CDR1 SGHVS, CDR2 FNYEAQ. V lost 3 bases, J lost 8 bases, and 13 bases lay in between. The CDR3 runs 14 residues. The CDR3 DNA follows: TGTGCCAGCAGCTTGCTTTCAACTAGCGAAAAACTGTTTTTT. It codes for CASSLLSTSEKLFF. Variable domain in full (rest from reference TRBV7-6 and TRBJ1-4): GAGVSQSPRYKVTKRGQDVALRCDPISGHVSLYWYRQALGQGPEFLTYFNYEAQQDKSGLPNDRFSAERPEGSISTLTIQRTEQRDSAMYRCASSLLSTSEKLFFGSGTQLSVL.